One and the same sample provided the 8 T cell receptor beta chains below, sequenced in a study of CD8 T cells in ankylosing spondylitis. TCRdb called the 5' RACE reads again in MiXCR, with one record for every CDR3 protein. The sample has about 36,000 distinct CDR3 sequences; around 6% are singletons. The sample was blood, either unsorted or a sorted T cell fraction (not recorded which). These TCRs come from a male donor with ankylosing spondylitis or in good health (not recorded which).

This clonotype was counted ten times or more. CDR3 in amino acids: CASSLGIGTDTQYF. CDR3 DNA: TGTGCCAGCAGTCTGGGGATAGGCACAGATACGCAGTATTTT. The J gene is TRBJ2-3, the V gene TRBV6-1; D uncertain. The V and J ends lost 5 bases and 1 base respectively, with 10 bases between them. Germline CDR1 MNHNS, CDR2 SASEGT. The length of the CDR3 is 14 residues.

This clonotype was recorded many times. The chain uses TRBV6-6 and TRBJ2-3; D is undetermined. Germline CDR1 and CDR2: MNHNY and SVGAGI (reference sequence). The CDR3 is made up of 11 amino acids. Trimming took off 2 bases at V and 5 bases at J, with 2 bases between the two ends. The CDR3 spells CASSYEDTQYF. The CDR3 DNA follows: TGTGCCAGCAGTTACGAAGATACGCAGTATTTT.

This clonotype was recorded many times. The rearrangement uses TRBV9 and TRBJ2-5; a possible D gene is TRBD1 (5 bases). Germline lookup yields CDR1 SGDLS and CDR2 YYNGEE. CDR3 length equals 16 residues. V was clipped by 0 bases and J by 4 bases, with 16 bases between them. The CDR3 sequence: CASSVAPGGASETQYF. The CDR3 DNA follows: TGTGCCAGCAGCGTAGCCCCTGGTGGGGCCTCAGAGACCCAGTACTTC.

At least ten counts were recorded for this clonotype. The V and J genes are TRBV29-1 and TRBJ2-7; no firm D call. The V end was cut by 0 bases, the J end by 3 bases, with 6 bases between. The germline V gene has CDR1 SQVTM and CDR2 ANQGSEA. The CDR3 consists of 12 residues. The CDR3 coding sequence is TGCAGCGTTGAAGATTCCTACTACGAGCAGTACTTC. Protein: CSVEDSYYEQYF.

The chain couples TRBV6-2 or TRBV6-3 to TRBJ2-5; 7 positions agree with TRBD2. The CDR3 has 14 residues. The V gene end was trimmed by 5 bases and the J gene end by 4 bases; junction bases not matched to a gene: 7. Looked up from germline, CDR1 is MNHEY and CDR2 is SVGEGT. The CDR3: CASSPGLVAETQYF. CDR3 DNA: TGTGCCAGCAGTCCCGGACTAGTTGCAGAGACCCAGTACTTC.

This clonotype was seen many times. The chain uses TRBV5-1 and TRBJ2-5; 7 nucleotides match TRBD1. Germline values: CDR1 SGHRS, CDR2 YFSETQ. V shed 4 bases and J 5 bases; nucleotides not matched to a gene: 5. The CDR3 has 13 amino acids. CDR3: CASSPDRRETQYF. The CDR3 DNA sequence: TGCGCCAGCAGCCCGGACAGGAGGGAGACCCAGTACTTC.

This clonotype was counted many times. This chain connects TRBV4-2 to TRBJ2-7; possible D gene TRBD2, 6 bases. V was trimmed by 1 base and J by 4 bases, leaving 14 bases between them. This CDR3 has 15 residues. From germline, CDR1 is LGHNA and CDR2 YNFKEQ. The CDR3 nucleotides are TGTGCCAGCAGCCAAGGGCGGGGACCGCTGTACGAGCAGTACTTC. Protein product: CASSQGRGPLYEQYF.

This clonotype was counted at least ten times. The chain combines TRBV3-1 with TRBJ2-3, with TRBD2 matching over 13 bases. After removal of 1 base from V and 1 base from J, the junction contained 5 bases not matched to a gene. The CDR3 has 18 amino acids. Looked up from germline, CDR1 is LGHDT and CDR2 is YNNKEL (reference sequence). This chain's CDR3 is CASSQGPTSGRRTDTQYF. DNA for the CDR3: TGTGCCAGCAGCCAAGGGCCGACTAGCGGGAGGCGCACAGATACGCAGTATTTT.